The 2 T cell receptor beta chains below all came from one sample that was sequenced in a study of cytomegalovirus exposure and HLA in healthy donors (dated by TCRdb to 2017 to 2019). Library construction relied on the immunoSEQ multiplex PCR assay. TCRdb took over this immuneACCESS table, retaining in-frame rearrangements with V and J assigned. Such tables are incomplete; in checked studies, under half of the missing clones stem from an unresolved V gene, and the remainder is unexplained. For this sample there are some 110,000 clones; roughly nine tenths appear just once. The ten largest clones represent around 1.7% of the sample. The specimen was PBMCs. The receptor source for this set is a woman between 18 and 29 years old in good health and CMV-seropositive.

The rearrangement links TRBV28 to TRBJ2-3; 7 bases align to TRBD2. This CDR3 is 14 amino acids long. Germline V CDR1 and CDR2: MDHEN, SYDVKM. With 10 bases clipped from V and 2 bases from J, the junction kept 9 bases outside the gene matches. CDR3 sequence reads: CATNGGIHTDTQYF. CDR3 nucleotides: TGTGCCACGAACGGGGGGATACACACAGATACGCAGTATTTT.

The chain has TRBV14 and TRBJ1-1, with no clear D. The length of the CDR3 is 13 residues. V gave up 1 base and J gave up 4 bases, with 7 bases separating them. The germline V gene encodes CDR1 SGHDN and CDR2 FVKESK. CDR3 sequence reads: CASSQVPGTEAFF. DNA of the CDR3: TGTGCCAGCAGCCAAGTCCCCGGCACTGAAGCTTTCTTT.